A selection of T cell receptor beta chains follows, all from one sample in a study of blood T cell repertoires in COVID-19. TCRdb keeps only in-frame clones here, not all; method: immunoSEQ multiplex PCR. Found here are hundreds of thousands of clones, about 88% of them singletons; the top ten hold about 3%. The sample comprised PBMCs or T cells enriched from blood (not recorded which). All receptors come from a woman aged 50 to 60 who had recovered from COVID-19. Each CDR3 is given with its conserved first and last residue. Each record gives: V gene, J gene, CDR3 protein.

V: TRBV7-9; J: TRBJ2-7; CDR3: CASSPEVYEQYF
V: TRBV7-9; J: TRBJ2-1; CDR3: CASSFAAGYNEQFF
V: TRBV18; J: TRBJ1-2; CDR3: CASSEGQGVSGSEGYTF
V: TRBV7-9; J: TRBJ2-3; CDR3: CASSSGLAGVGPDTQYF
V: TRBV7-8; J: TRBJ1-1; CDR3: CASSWDGTGLRDTEAFF
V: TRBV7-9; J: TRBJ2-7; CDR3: CASSWTSGIYEQYF
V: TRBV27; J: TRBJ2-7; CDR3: CASSLKPGQSNEQYF
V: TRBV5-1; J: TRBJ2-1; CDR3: CASSSVLAGVSEQFF
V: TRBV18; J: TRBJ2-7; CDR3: CASSRDSSYEQYF
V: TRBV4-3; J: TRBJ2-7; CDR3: CASSSDRGGEQYF
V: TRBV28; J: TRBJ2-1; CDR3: CASSLRQRAGDEQFF
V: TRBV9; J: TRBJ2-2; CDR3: CASSVYGSAGELFF
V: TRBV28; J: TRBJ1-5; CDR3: CASSGQFNQPQHF
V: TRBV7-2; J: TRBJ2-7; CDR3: CASSPGTRVTGEQYF
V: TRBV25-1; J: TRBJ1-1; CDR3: CASRAAKGTEAFF
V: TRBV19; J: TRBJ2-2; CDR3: CASRSGGNTGELFF
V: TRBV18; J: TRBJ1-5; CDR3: CASSPTTGTQPQHF
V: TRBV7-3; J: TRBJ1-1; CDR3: CASSLEGQQGRGNTEAFF
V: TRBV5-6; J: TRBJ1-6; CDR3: CASSPAGFTGLNSPLHF
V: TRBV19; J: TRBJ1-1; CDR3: CASRYSPHQGSSTEAFF
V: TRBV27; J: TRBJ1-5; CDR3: CASSLDRDQPQHF
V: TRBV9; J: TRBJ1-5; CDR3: CASSVVSRDQPQHF
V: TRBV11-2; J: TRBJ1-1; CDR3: CASSLDGPSGRTEAFF
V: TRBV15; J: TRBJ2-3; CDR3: CATSRAYTAGGTDTQYF
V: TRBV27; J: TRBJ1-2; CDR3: CASSQRTGLLYGYTF
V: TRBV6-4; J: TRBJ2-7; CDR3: CASSDTDRGQVNTYEQYF
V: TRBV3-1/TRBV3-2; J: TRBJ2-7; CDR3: CASSQEGAGALYEQYF
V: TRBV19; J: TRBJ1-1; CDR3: CASSIVGGWTNKNTEAFF
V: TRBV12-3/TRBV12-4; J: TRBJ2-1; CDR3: CASRRQTNEQFF
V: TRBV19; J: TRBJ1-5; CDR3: CASSMDGGGRNRQPQHF
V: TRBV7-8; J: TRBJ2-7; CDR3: CASSPRLAGTYEQYF
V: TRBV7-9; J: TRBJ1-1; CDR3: CASTDLQGLTFF
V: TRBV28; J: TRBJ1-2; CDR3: CASSLGDGYTF
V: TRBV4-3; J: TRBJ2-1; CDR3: CASSQTSGPPYNEQFF
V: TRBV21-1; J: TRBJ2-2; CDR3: CASRTLNTGELFF
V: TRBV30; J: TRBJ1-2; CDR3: CAWRGQGYGYTF
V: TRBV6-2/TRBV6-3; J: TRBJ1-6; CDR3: CASSLPRERRNSPLHF
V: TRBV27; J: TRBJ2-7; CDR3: CASRGSGRKYEQYF
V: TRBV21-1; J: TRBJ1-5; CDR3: CASSKVPGGWGCSNQPQHF
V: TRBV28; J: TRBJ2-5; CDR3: CASSRRFGPRSRETQYF